One TCR beta chain is described in this entry. Libraries were prepared by immunoSEQ multiplex PCR; TCRdb keeps only in-frame clonotypes and omits some of them. The sample yields about 42,000 clones, 75% to 95% seen once. The entry originates in a study of T cell changes during pregnancy in multiple sclerosis. Per germline, CDR1 SGHTA and CDR2 FQGNSA. The germline V and J ends were trimmed by 5 bases and 0 bases, with 10 bases remaining between them. The CDR3 length is 15 residues. The TCR originated in a female donor in good health, enrolled as a control in a pregnancy study. Sequencing was performed on CD4+ T cells from peripheral blood mononuclear cells, taken after pregnancy. The chain combines TRBV7-2 with TRBJ2-2; D might be TRBD2 (6 bases). CDR3 DNA: TGTGCCAGCAGCAAGGGACTTCCGAACACCGGGGAGCTGTTTTTT. Protein sequence: CASSKGLPNTGELFF.